Listed below are T cell receptor beta chains from one sample, sequenced in a study of blood T cell repertoires in COVID-19. Sequencing used immunoSEQ multiplex PCR; TCRdb keeps in-frame clones, though not all of them. The table records about 270,000 clones, roughly nine tenths of them present only once. What was sequenced was PBMCs or T cells enriched from blood (not recorded which). These receptor sequences come from a woman younger than 35 who had recovered from COVID-19. Each CDR3 is given with its conserved first and last residue. A D gene is named only where the DNA matches it firmly. For some rows the clone size is stated as once, few or many, or as a class when expanded; others skip it.

d_gene: -
j_gene: TRBJ2-3
v_gene: TRBV7-9
abundance: -
CDR3aa: CASSLVGGWADTQYF
CDR3nt: TGTGCCAGCAGCTTGGTCGGGGGTTGGGCAGATACGCAGTATTTT

d_gene: TRBD1
j_gene: TRBJ2-3
v_gene: TRBV6-1
abundance: -
CDR3aa: CASSAQGVVLADTQYF
CDR3nt: TGTGCCAGCAGTGCACAGGGGGTCGTGTTAGCAGATACGCAGTATTTT

d_gene: TRBD1
j_gene: TRBJ1-3
v_gene: TRBV15
abundance: -
CDR3aa: CATSRDRGIGNTIYF
CDR3nt: TGTGCCACCAGCAGAGACAGGGGGATTGGAAACACCATATATTTT

d_gene: TRBD1
j_gene: TRBJ2-2
v_gene: TRBV7-9
abundance: -
CDR3aa: CASSLARRDRGRSGELFF
CDR3nt: TGTGCCAGCAGCTTAGCGCGACGGGACAGGGGACGTAGCGGGGAGCTGTTTTTT

d_gene: -
j_gene: TRBJ2-2
v_gene: TRBV19
abundance: once
CDR3aa: CASSIFGSLGNTGELFF
CDR3nt: TGTGCCAGTAGTATCTTTGGGAGTCTGGGGAACACCGGGGAGCTGTTTTTT

d_gene: TRBD1
j_gene: TRBJ2-7
v_gene: TRBV19
abundance: -
CDR3aa: CASSSRQGPYEQYF
CDR3nt: TGTGCCAGTAGTTCCAGACAGGGTCCCTACGAGCAGTACTTC

d_gene: -
j_gene: TRBJ2-1
v_gene: TRBV7-8
abundance: once
CDR3aa: CASSLVWAGQSSYNEQFF
CDR3nt: TGTGCCAGCAGCTTAGTATGGGCAGGGCAAAGCTCCTACAATGAGCAGTTCTTC

d_gene: -
j_gene: TRBJ2-1
v_gene: TRBV27
abundance: -
CDR3aa: CASSLSAYNEQFF
CDR3nt: TGTGCCAGCAGTTTATCCGCCTACAATGAGCAGTTCTTC

d_gene: TRBD2
j_gene: TRBJ2-5
v_gene: TRBV9
abundance: -
CDR3aa: CASSPRLAGGPGETQYF
CDR3nt: TGTGCCAGCAGCCCCCGACTAGCGGGAGGGCCAGGAGAGACCCAGTACTTC

d_gene: -
j_gene: TRBJ1-5
v_gene: TRBV4-1
abundance: once
CDR3aa: CASSQDPPYSNQPQHF
CDR3nt: TGCGCCAGCAGCCAAGATCCCCCTTATAGCAATCAGCCCCAGCATTTT

d_gene: -
j_gene: TRBJ1-6
v_gene: TRBV2
abundance: -
CDR3aa: CASSDRVNSPLHF
CDR3nt: TGTGCCAGCAGTGACAGGGTTAATTCACCCCTCCACTTT

d_gene: TRBD1
j_gene: TRBJ2-4
v_gene: TRBV5-1
abundance: -
CDR3aa: CASRLGTGGTKNIQYF
CDR3nt: TGCGCCAGCAGACTTGGGACAGGGGGCACCAAAAACATTCAGTACTTC

d_gene: -
j_gene: TRBJ2-7
v_gene: TRBV19
abundance: -
CDR3aa: CASSIASGSHLGDEQYF
CDR3nt: TGTGCCAGTAGTATTGCCTCCGGGAGCCACTTGGGGGACGAGCAGTACTTC

d_gene: TRBD1
j_gene: TRBJ2-2
v_gene: TRBV28
abundance: -
CDR3aa: CASNGQGVRGELFF
CDR3nt: TGTGCCAGCAACGGACAGGGGGTCCGCGGGGAGCTGTTTTTT

d_gene: -
j_gene: TRBJ2-3
v_gene: TRBV5-5
abundance: -
CDR3aa: CASSFLGTGDTQYF
CDR3nt: TGTGCCAGCAGCTTTCTCGGGACTGGGGATACGCAGTATTTT

d_gene: TRBD2
j_gene: TRBJ2-1
v_gene: TRBV4-1
abundance: -
CDR3aa: CASSQDKVSGTTYNEQFF
CDR3nt: TGCGCCAGCAGCCAAGATAAGGTCAGCGGGACTACCTACAATGAGCAGTTCTTC

d_gene: TRBD2
j_gene: TRBJ2-3
v_gene: TRBV5-1
abundance: -
CDR3aa: CASSLTSHTQYF
CDR3nt: TGCGCCAGCAGTCTGACTAGCCATACGCAGTATTTT

d_gene: -
j_gene: TRBJ1-1
v_gene: TRBV7-2
abundance: -
CDR3aa: CASSFGGRTEAFF
CDR3nt: TGTGCCAGCAGCTTTGGAGGAAGGACTGAAGCTTTCTTT

d_gene: -
j_gene: TRBJ1-1
v_gene: TRBV6-2/TRBV6-3
abundance: -
CDR3aa: CASSRGGKRYTEAFF
CDR3nt: TGTGCCAGCAGTAGGGGGGGGAAAAGGTACACTGAAGCTTTCTTT

d_gene: -
j_gene: TRBJ1-2
v_gene: TRBV2
abundance: -
CDR3aa: CASRTQHIINYGYTF
CDR3nt: TGTGCCAGCAGGACACAGCATATAATTAACTATGGCTACACCTTC

d_gene: TRBD1
j_gene: TRBJ2-7
v_gene: TRBV19
abundance: -
CDR3aa: CASSRDRGSEQYF
CDR3nt: TGTGCCAGTAGTAGGGACAGGGGATCCGAGCAGTACTTC

d_gene: -
j_gene: TRBJ1-3
v_gene: TRBV10-3
abundance: few
CDR3aa: CAISSLGGGGNTIYF
CDR3nt: TGTGCCATCAGTTCCCTCGGCGGCGGTGGAAACACCATATATTTT